Listed below are T cell receptor beta chains from one sample, sequenced in a study of blood T cell repertoires in COVID-19. Assay used: immunoSEQ multiplex PCR; TCRdb lists only in-frame clones, some missing. The sample contains 190,000 or so clones, about 83% of which appear only once. The sample consisted of peripheral blood. All receptors come from a man aged 60 to 69 who had recovered from COVID-19. Each CDR3 is given with its conserved first and last residue. A D gene is named only where the DNA matches it firmly.

>.|TRBJ1-4|TRBV19
CASTGAYSGYRGDEKLFF
>.|TRBJ1-3|TRBV19
CASSQKDTNSGNTIYF
>.|TRBJ1-2|TRBV5-6
CASSPQAANYGYTF
>.|TRBJ1-4|TRBV9
CASSVEVVSEKLFF
>TRBD2|TRBJ2-3|TRBV30
CAWSPGTSIIWTDTQYF
>.|TRBJ2-1|TRBV9
CASSAHTNGNEQFF
>TRBD2|TRBJ2-3|TRBV11-2
CASSARTSGTSTDTQYF
>.|TRBJ2-5|TRBV19
CASSTLRGVQETQYF
>.|TRBJ1-4|TRBV4-1
CASSHGRGEKLFF
>TRBD2|TRBJ2-5|TRBV19
CASSIPTAGVETQYF
>TRBD1|TRBJ1-5|TRBV19
CASREGQGNQPQHF
>TRBD1|TRBJ1-2|TRBV6-1
CASSELGQGVYTF
>.|TRBJ2-1|TRBV9
CASSARGGGAYEQFF
>.|TRBJ1-5|TRBV27
CASSSLVGGQPQHF
>TRBD2|TRBJ2-7|TRBV12-3/TRBV12-4
CASTRAGGLAYF
>TRBD2|TRBJ2-3|TRBV3-1/TRBV3-2
CASSQSTSGTQYF
>TRBD2|TRBJ2-1|TRBV7-8
CASSLGLAGGNEQFF
>.|TRBJ1-4|TRBV6-5
CASSRPGPGDEKLFF
>.|TRBJ2-7|TRBV3-1/TRBV3-2
CASSPRVAYEQYF
>.|TRBJ2-7|TRBV27
CASSLRHSPYEQYF
>.|TRBJ1-2|TRBV27
CASSLFGGPGYTF
>TRBD1|TRBJ2-1|TRBV6-1
CASSELSTGGPYNEQFF
>TRBD2|TRBJ2-3|TRBV7-3
CASSSPAGSGTSGAPGDTQYF
>.|TRBJ1-1|TRBV7-8
CASSLAQVTEAFF